The 21 T cell receptor beta chains below come from one sample, sequenced in a study of cytomegalovirus exposure and HLA in healthy donors. In the PCR, 60 Vbeta and 13 Jbeta primers were used. Sequencing used immunoSEQ multiplex PCR; TCRdb keeps in-frame clones, though not all of them. The sample has 110,000 to 150,000 clones, 80% seen once. Sequencing used PBMCs. These receptors were taken from a man in his forties in good health and CMV-seropositive.

This clone was seen a few times. The CDR3 DNA reads as TGCAGCGTTCGTGGTGGGGAGAGCTTTTCGGACGGAGTGGAGACCCAGTACTTC. Protein product: CSVRGGESFSDGVETQYF. The rearrangement links TRBV29-1 to TRBJ2-5; a weak D match, TRBD2 (5 bases). Deletions cut 5 bases from V and 5 bases from J, with 30 bases between. The CDR3 is made up of 18 amino acids. Germline loops: CDR1 SQVTM, CDR2 ANQGSEA.

This rearrangement joins TRBV2 to TRBJ2-1, with TRBD2 matching over 12 bases. CDR1 and CDR2 from the germline V gene are SNHLY and FYNNEI. V trimming: 6 bases; J trimming: 6 bases; junction bases outside the gene matches: 9. The CDR3 sequence is 16 residues long. The CDR3 region has the DNA TGTGCCAGCAGCCCCGTTCTAGCGGGAGGGCCCAATGAGCAGTTCTTC. Translating gives CASSPVLAGGPNEQFF.

The V and J genes are TRBV10-2 and TRBJ2-7; 11 bases map to TRBD1. This CDR3 comprises 17 residues. The V gene end was trimmed by 6 bases and the J gene end by 1 base; junction bases not matched to a gene: 11. Per germline, CDR1 WSHSY and CDR2 SAAADI. DNA for the CDR3: TGCGCCAGCAGCCCCGGGACAGGGGGTTATTGGTCCTACGAGCAGTACTTC. Amino acids: CASSPGTGGYWSYEQYF.

The J gene is TRBJ2-7, the V gene TRBV15, with D perhaps TRBD2 (6 bases). V was clipped by 4 bases and J by 7 bases, with 20 bases between them. Germline-derived CDR1 and CDR2 are LNHNV and YYDKDF (reference sequence). The CDR3 is made up of 15 amino acids. CDR3 nucleotide sequence: TGTGCCACCAGCATAGACCCGGGAGAAGGTGAGGAGCAGTACTTC. Its protein product is CATSIDPGEGEEQYF.

The chain recombines TRBV7-2 with TRBJ2-6, with D tentatively TRBD2 (5 bases). The V gene's germline CDR1 is SGHTA and CDR2 FQGNSA. CDR3 length: 14 residues. Trimming removed 2 bases from V and 14 bases from J, with 16 bases in between. CDR3 loop: CASSLSPGVSFLTF. For the CDR3, the DNA is TGTGCCAGCAGCTTAAGCCCCGGGGTCTCGTTCCTGACTTTC. Full variable domain (missing parts from reference TRBV7-2 and TRBJ2-6): GAGVSQSPSNKVTEKGKDVELRCDPISGHTALYWYRQSLGQGLEFLIYFQGNSAPDKSGLPSDRFSAERTGGSVSTLTIQRTQQEDSAVYLCASSLSPGVSFLTFGAGSRLTVL.

This clone was counted only a few times. The genes are TRBV7-2 and TRBJ2-1; a weak D match, TRBD1 (6 bases). Per germline, CDR1 SGHTA and CDR2 FQGNSA. V gave up 0 bases and J gave up 4 bases, with 16 bases separating them. The CDR3 contains 17 residues. The CDR3 is CASSLASSTGIYNEQFF. The CDR3 DNA follows: TGTGCCAGCAGCTTAGCTTCTAGTACAGGGATTTACAATGAGCAGTTCTTC.

The genes are TRBV9 and TRBJ1-5, with a possible D match to TRBD1 (5 bases). The CDR3 has 14 amino acids. Per germline, CDR1 SGDLS and CDR2 YYNGEE. The V and J ends lost 0 bases and 6 bases respectively, with 10 bases between them. DNA of the CDR3: TGTGCCAGCAGCGTAGTTCAGGGCTCTCAGCCCCAGCATTTT. Its protein product is CASSVVQGSQPQHF.

V and J are TRBV7-8 and TRBJ1-5; 8 bases are shared with TRBD1. V was pared by 2 bases and J by 7 bases, with 7 bases of the junction left unmatched. The CDR3 extends over 15 amino acids. Germline assignment: CDR1 SGHVS and CDR2 FQNEAQ. CDR3 sequence: CASSLRDRNGQPQHF. CDR3 nucleotide sequence: TGTGCCAGCAGCTTAAGGGACAGGAATGGACAGCCCCAGCATTTT.

This clone was counted a few times. V gene TRBV4-3 combines with J gene TRBJ1-1, with 7 positions matching TRBD1. The length of the CDR3 is 14 residues. The J segment lost 3 bases and the V segment lost 0 bases, leaving 1 base of the junction unmatched. Germline V gene lookup returns CDR1 LGHNA and CDR2 YSLEER. CDR3 loop: CASSQDRGDTEAFF. The CDR3 nucleotides read TGCGCCAGCAGCCAAGACAGGGGGGACACTGAAGCTTTCTTT.

The rearrangement links TRBV11-2 to TRBJ1-1; possible D gene TRBD1, 6 bases. This CDR3 has 13 amino acids. CDR1 is SGHAT, CDR2 FQNNGV, per germline. V lost 4 bases and J 4 bases, leaving 10 bases between the germline ends. The DNA for the CDR3 is TGTGCCAGCAGCTCCGACAGGATCACTGAAGCTTTCTTT. Amino acids: CASSSDRITEAFF.

The rearrangement joins TRBV7-9 to TRBJ1-5, with a tentative D call TRBD1 (5 bases). The CDR3 runs 14 residues. Looked up from germline, CDR1 is SEHNR and CDR2 is FQNEAQ (reference sequence). V shed 0 bases and J shed 13 bases, with 16 bases lying between them. The CDR3 region is CASSLAREGMQQHF. The CDR3 nucleotides are TGTGCCAGCAGCTTAGCCCGGGAGGGGATGCAGCAGCATTTT.

The chain is built from TRBV27 and TRBJ2-1; 8 bases are shared with TRBD2. V lost 0 bases to trimming and J lost 1 base; unmatched junction nucleotides: 5. The CDR3 is made up of 17 amino acids. Germline V gives CDR1 MNHEY, CDR2 SMNVEV (reference sequence). CDR3 region: CASSLSSSGFSYNEQFF. The CDR3 DNA reads TGTGCCAGCAGTTTATCATCTAGCGGGTTTTCCTACAATGAGCAGTTCTTC.

V is TRBV6-5 and J is TRBJ2-7, with 8 positions matching TRBD1. CDR1 MNHEY and CDR2 SVGAGI come from the germline V gene. V lost 4 bases and J lost 9; bases outside the gene matches: 8. The CDR3 contains 13 residues. The CDR3 loop is CASSSLPGGGQYF. CDR3 in DNA: TGTGCCAGCAGTTCCTTGCCAGGGGGCGGGCAGTACTTC.

Points on this clone: Compared with germline, one end of the junction differs, possibly owing to a read error. The sample carries other DNA sequences with the same CDR3. J is TRBJ1-1 and V is TRBV30; D unresolved. The germline V gene encodes CDR1 GTSNPN and CDR2 SVGIG (reference sequence). The CDR3 loop spans 13 amino acids. Here the CDR3 reads CAWSVEVGPEAFF. CDR3 DNA sequence: TGTGCCTGGAGTGTGGAGGTCGGGCCTGAGGCTTTCTTT.

V usage is TRBV6-1 and J usage is TRBJ1-5; 7 bases match TRBD1. Losses at the gene ends were 5 bases for V and 6 bases for J; bases not matched to a gene: 4. Germline CDR1 MNHNS, CDR2 SASEGT. The CDR3 has 13 residues. The CDR3 is CASSPQGTQPQHF. The CDR3 DNA sequence: TGTGCCAGCAGTCCACAGGGGACTCAGCCCCAGCATTTT.

The rearrangement uses TRBV7-9 and TRBJ1-5, with a tentative D call TRBD1 (5 bases). Per the germline V gene, CDR1 is SEHNR and CDR2 is FQNEAQ (reference sequence). Trimming removed 4 bases at V and 11 bases at J, with 12 bases between. The CDR3 is 12 residues long. The CDR3 loop is CASSYQGRAQHF. In nucleotides, the CDR3 is TGTGCCAGCAGCTACCAGGGAAGGGCCCAGCATTTT.

This clone was counted between two and nine times. The chain combines TRBV2 with TRBJ1-4; 8 bases fit TRBD1. The V and J ends lost 4 bases and 6 bases, in that order; junction bases with no gene match: 4. The CDR3 consists of 14 residues. The germline V gene has CDR1 SNHLY and CDR2 FYNNEI. The chain's CDR3 is CASSANRGDEKLFF. The CDR3 bases are TGTGCCAGCAGTGCCAACAGGGGGGATGAAAAACTGTTTTTT.

The rearrangement joins TRBV27 to TRBJ2-7; TRBD1 matches 7 bases. Unmatched junction bases numbered 9, after V lost 6 bases and J lost 1 base. CDR3 length equals 15 residues. CDR1 is MNHEY, CDR2 SMNVEV, per germline (reference sequence). The CDR3 is CASRRGWTGSYEQYF. The DNA for the CDR3 is TGTGCCAGCAGGAGGGGCTGGACAGGTTCCTACGAGCAGTACTTC.

The V and J genes are TRBV10-3 and TRBJ1-6, with 7 bases that match TRBD1. V lost 2 bases and J lost 9; bases outside the gene matches: 10. From germline, CDR1 is ENHRY and CDR2 SYGVKD. CDR3 length equals 16 residues. This CDR3 reads CAISEGQQGGGSPLHF. In nucleotides, the CDR3 is TGTGCCATCAGTGAGGGTCAGCAGGGGGGTGGTTCACCCCTCCACTTT.

The gene calls are TRBV7-9 and TRBJ1-2; 8 bases fit TRBD1. The CDR3 loop spans 14 amino acids. CDR1 and CDR2 from the germline V gene are SEHNR and FQNEAQ (reference sequence). The V gene end was trimmed by 0 bases and the J gene end by 7 bases; junction bases not matched to a gene: 4. The CDR3 region has the DNA TGTGCCAGCAGCTTAGCGCATACAGGGGGTGGCTACACCTTC. It yields the protein CASSLAHTGGGYTF.

This chain joins TRBV4-3 and TRBJ2-1; 8 bases match TRBD1. The CDR3 totals 15 residues. Per the germline V gene, CDR1 is LGHNA and CDR2 is YSLEER. V lost 1 base, J lost 8 bases, and 7 bases stayed unmatched. The CDR3 sequence: CASSQGTGNKDEQFF. DNA for the CDR3: TGCGCCAGCAGCCAAGGGACAGGGAATAAGGATGAGCAGTTCTTC.